What follows are 10 T cell receptor beta chains derived from one specimen sequenced in a study of neurological immune-mediated disorders. Time point here: longitudinal time-point 2. TCRdb recomputed calls from the 5' RACE reads with MiXCR, one row per CDR3 protein. Of over 75,000 distinct CDR3 sequences in the sample, about 5% were seen once. Material for sequencing was PBMCs. These receptors were obtained from a woman between 55 and 75 years old with multiple sclerosis.

This clonotype occurred many times. V usage is TRBV3-1 and J usage is TRBJ1-6, with D perhaps matching TRBD1 (6 bases). The CDR3 consists of 14 residues. V lost 7 bases and J 5 bases, leaving 12 bases between the germline ends. Germline V lookup: CDR1 LGHDT, CDR2 YNNKEL (reference sequence). The CDR3 sequence is CASTRGGDNSPLHF. The CDR3 nucleotides are TGTGCCAGCACTCGAGGGGGAGATAATTCACCCCTCCACTTT.

This clonotype showed up many times. V usage is TRBV7-2 and J usage is TRBJ2-3; TRBD1 aligns across 8 bases. In germline, CDR1 is SGHTA, CDR2 FQGNSA. The CDR3 covers 16 residues. With V trimmed by 3 bases and J by 2 bases, 7 bases remained unmatched. CDR3 nucleotide sequence: TGTGCCAGCAGCTTGGTCGAGACAGGGGCCACAGATACGCAGTATTTT. This encodes CASSLVETGATDTQYF.

The table lists this clonotype with many counts. The V and J genes are TRBV11-1 and TRBJ2-2; D is unresolved. V gave up 4 bases and J gave up 6 bases, with 9 bases separating them. Germline lookup yields CDR1 SGHAT and CDR2 FQDESV (reference sequence). The CDR3 extends over 13 amino acids. The CDR3 DNA follows: TGTGCCAGCAGCTCGGATTGGCCCGGGGAGCTGTTTTTT. This codes for CASSSDWPGELFF. Looking up the rest from reference TRBV11-1 and TRBJ2-2 gives the full variable domain: EAEVAQSPRYKITEKSQAVAFWCDPISGHATLYWYRQILGQGPELLVQFQDESVVDDSQLPKDRFSAERLKGVDSTLKIQPAELGDSAMYLCASSSDWPGELFFGEGSRLTVL.

This clonotype was seen repeatedly, ten times or more. This chain links TRBV6-5 with TRBJ2-3, with D perhaps TRBD2 (7 bases). CDR1 is MNHEY, CDR2 SVGAGI, per germline. This CDR3 has 15 amino acids. Trimming cost V 6 bases and J 1 base, with 14 bases left between them. The CDR3 region is CASSLLGGGTDTQYF. DNA for the CDR3: TGTGCCAGCAGCCTACTAGGGGGGGGCACAGATACGCAGTATTTT.

This clonotype was counted ten times or more. The gene calls are TRBV27 and TRBJ2-7; D is undetermined. This CDR3 has 13 amino acids. Per germline, CDR1 MNHEY and CDR2 SMNVEV (reference sequence). V shed 5 bases and J shed 3 bases, with 11 bases lying between them. The CDR3 nucleotides are TGTGCCAGCAGTAGAGCCTTCAGCTACGAGCAGTACTTC. It is translated as CASSRAFSYEQYF.

The sample holds many counts of this clonotype. This chain links TRBV3-1 with TRBJ2-3; D is unclear. The V end lost 2 bases, the J end lost 0 bases, and 6 bases lay between the germline ends. This CDR3 is 14 amino acids long. Germline V CDR1 and CDR2: LGHDT, YNNKEL (reference sequence). The chain's CDR3 is CASSQQKSTDTQYF. CDR3 in DNA: TGTGCCAGCAGCCAACAGAAAAGCACAGATACGCAGTATTTT.

The V and J genes are TRBV18 and TRBJ1-2, with a possible D match to TRBD1 (5 bases). The CDR3 is 15 residues long. V shed 5 bases and J shed 2 bases, with 15 bases lying between them. Germline CDR1 is KGHSH and CDR2 is LQKENI. Here the CDR3 reads CASSIHQEGNYGYTF. The DNA of the CDR3 is TGTGCCAGCTCAATCCATCAGGAGGGGAACTATGGCTACACCTTC.

This clonotype has ten or more counts. The genes are TRBV5-1 and TRBJ2-2; weak D call: TRBD1 (5 bases). In germline, CDR1 is SGHRS, CDR2 YFSETQ. V was pared by 4 bases and J by 5 bases, with 12 bases between. The CDR3 length is 14 residues. CDR3 nucleotides: TGCGCCAGCAGCCGCGGACAATCTACCGGGGAGCTGTTTTTT. Protein: CASSRGQSTGELFF.

The sample holds many counts of this clonotype. This sequence joins TRBV5-1 and TRBJ2-2, with D tentatively TRBD1 or TRBD2 (5 bases each). Germline loops: CDR1 SGHRS, CDR2 YFSETQ. V was cut by 1 base and J by 4 bases, with 8 bases left in between. The CDR3 totals 14 residues. Here the CDR3 reads CASSLPGSTGELFF. The DNA of the CDR3 is TGCGCCAGCAGCTTGCCAGGGAGCACCGGGGAGCTGTTTTTT.

Remarks on this clonotype: Just one base apart from a much larger clone, this may be a read error. The rearrangement uses TRBV5-8 and TRBJ2-1; 7 nucleotides line up with TRBD1. Germline CDR1 reads SGHTS; CDR2 reads YDEGEE. The length of the CDR3 is 14 residues. The junction had 6 bases not matched to a gene; V was cut back by 7 bases and J by 2 bases. The CDR3 DNA sequence: TGTGCCAGCGGAGAACAGGGGCCCTACAATGAGCAGTTCTTC. Its protein is CASGEQGPYNEQFF.